The clone carrying this TCR beta chain was picked up many times. These data come from a study of regulatory T cells in long-lasting Graves disease. The sample's time point: newly diagnosed GD, antithyroid drugs for less than 3 months. TCR sequences were obtained from RNA taken from PBMCs. The CDR3 length is 14 residues. The V and J ends lost 4 bases and 7 bases, in that order; junction bases with no gene match: 8. Germline V gene sequence: CDR1 SGHRS, CDR2 YFSETQ. For TCR beta, libraries came from iRepertoire HTBI primers and Arm-PCR of CDR3 regions. TCRdb redid the calling of the multiplex PCR reads with MiXCR, one entry per CDR3 protein. Of about 540,000 distinct CDR3 sequences in the sample, approximately 13% are singletons; the top ten hold roughly 9.7%. These data are also associated with another study on T cells in Graves' hyperthyroidism and ophthalmopathy.

Sequencing was performed on peripheral blood mononuclear cells (PBMCs), taken at new diagnosis, from a patient treated with antithyroid drugs. This chain links TRBV5-1 with TRBJ1-2, with TRBD1 matching over 9 bases. This TCR was sampled from a man aged 25 to 40 with Graves disease. The CDR3 is CASSITGTGFGYTF. For the CDR3, the DNA is TGCGCCAGCAGCATTACCGGGACAGGGTTTGGCTACACCTTC.